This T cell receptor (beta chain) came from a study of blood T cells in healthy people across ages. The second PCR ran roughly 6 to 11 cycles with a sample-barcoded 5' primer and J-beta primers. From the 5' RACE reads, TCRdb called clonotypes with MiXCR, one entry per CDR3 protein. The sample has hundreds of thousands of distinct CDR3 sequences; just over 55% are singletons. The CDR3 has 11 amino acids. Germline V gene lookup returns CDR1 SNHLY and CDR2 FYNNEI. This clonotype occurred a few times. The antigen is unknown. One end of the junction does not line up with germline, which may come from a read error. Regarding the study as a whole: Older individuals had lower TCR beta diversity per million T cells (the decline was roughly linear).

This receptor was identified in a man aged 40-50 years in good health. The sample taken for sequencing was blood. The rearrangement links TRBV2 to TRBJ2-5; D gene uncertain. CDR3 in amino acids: CASSDHETQYF. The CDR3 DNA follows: TGTGCCAGCAGTGACCATGAGACCCAGTACTTC. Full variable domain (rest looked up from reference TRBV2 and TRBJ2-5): EPEVTQTPSHQVTQMGQEVILRCVPISNHLYFYWYRQILGQKVEFLVSFYNNEISEKSEIFDDQFSVERPDGSNFTLKIRSTKLEDSAMYFCASSDHETQYFGPGTRLLVL.